The 17 T cell receptor beta chains reported below all come from one sample, sequenced in a study of shared clonotypes between healthy human individuals. Here immunoSEQ multiplex PCR was the method, and the copy in TCRdb shows in-frame clones only, minus some. Of some 2,000,000 clones listed, about 95% are singletons. CD45RO-negative, CCR7-selected cells formed the naive CD8 fraction, which excluded terminally differentiated effector memory CD45RA+ cells. Sequenced sample: naive CD8+ T cells sorted from blood. The receptors come from a man aged 18 to 30 in good health.

V is TRBV4-1 and J is TRBJ1-1, with D unclear. This CDR3 has 16 amino acids. V gave up 0 bases and J gave up 1 base, with 12 bases separating them. Germline V gives CDR1 MGHRA, CDR2 YSYEKL. The chain's CDR3 is CASSQDAGQRNTEAFF. As DNA, the CDR3 is TGCGCCAGCAGCCAAGACGCGGGCCAGAGGAACACTGAAGCTTTCTTT.

V gene TRBV4-1 combines with J gene TRBJ1-5; 11 nucleotides match TRBD1. The V gene's germline CDR1 is MGHRA and CDR2 YSYEKL. V lost 3 bases and J lost 4; bases outside the gene matches: 5. The CDR3 sequence is 16 residues long. The CDR3 sequence: CASSHAGQGANQPQHF. CDR3 DNA: TGCGCCAGCAGCCATGCTGGACAGGGGGCAAATCAGCCCCAGCATTTT.

V is TRBV4-3 and J is TRBJ2-5; the D gene is possibly TRBD2 (7 bases). Matching the DNA end better, TRBJ2-7 makes the J call doubtful. Germline V gene data show CDR1 as LGHNA and CDR2 as YSLEER. The CDR3 length is 14 residues. The CDR3 nucleotides read TGCGCCAGCAGCCGTGTTCCGGGGGGCAACGAGCAGTACTTC. The encoded protein is CASSRVPGGNEQYF.

This sequence joins TRBV28 and TRBJ2-2, with 11 bases aligning to TRBD1. This CDR3 has 16 residues. In germline, CDR1 is MDHEN, CDR2 SYDVKM. The V and J ends lost 4 bases and 4 bases, in that order; junction bases with no gene match: 5. The CDR3 DNA follows: TGTGCCAGCAGTTACGGACAGGGGGCAGGCACCGGGGAGCTGTTTTTT. This gives the protein CASSYGQGAGTGELFF.

The chain employs TRBV27 and TRBJ2-7; no reliable D call. Per germline, CDR1 MNHEY and CDR2 SMNVEV (reference sequence). With 7 bases removed from V and 5 bases from J, the gap between germline ends came to 12 bases. The CDR3 has 12 amino acids. The CDR3 protein is CASISGNHEQYF. CDR3 in DNA: TGTGCCAGCATATCTGGGAACCACGAGCAGTACTTC.

The genes are TRBV2 and TRBJ2-7; D possibly matches TRBD1 or TRBD2 (5 bases each). Germline CDR1 and CDR2: SNHLY and FYNNEI. V lost 6 bases and J lost 4, with 25 bases in between. The CDR3 is 17 residues long. In DNA, the CDR3 is TGTGCCAGCAGCGAGCCCGGGACCGACCTCGGACGGTACGAGCAGTACTTC. This translates into CASSEPGTDLGRYEQYF.

The chain employs TRBV9 and TRBJ2-7; 8 positions agree with TRBD1. V lost 4 bases and J lost 3; bases outside the gene matches: 9. The CDR3 contains 15 residues. The germline V gene has CDR1 SGDLS and CDR2 YYNGEE. The CDR3 spells CASSTGPDRGYEQYF. CDR3 sequence (DNA): TGTGCCAGCAGCACCGGGCCCGACAGGGGCTACGAGCAGTACTTC.

V gene TRBV2 combines with J gene TRBJ1-1; D not resolved. From germline, CDR1 is SNHLY and CDR2 FYNNEI. The length of the CDR3 is 13 residues. V gave up 5 bases and J gave up 2 bases, with 9 bases separating them. CDR3 DNA: TGTGCCAGCAGTTTCTGGCCAAACACTGAAGCTTTCTTT. Protein product: CASSFWPNTEAFF.

The chain carries TRBV19 and TRBJ2-2, with D uncertain. Germline CDR1 reads LNHDA; CDR2 reads SQIVND (reference sequence). Between the trimmed V and J ends, which lost 3 bases and 6 bases, there was a span of 14 bases. The CDR3 is 15 amino acids. CDR3 coding DNA: TGTGCCAGTAGTATCCACGCCACTATCGCCGGGGAGCTGTTTTTT. Translating gives CASSIHATIAGELFF.

The rearrangement joins TRBV12-5 to TRBJ2-7; TRBD1 matches at 9 bases. V lost 6 bases and J lost 5; bases outside the gene matches: 11. The CDR3 is 15 amino acids. Germline CDR1 and CDR2: LGHNT and FRNRAP. The CDR3 loop reads CASGPNRDRVHEQYF. The CDR3 DNA is TGTGCTAGTGGCCCGAACCGGGACAGGGTCCACGAGCAGTACTTC.

A few counts support this clone. This chain joins TRBV5-1 and TRBJ1-1; D ambiguous. Trimming shortened V by 4 bases and J by 1 base, and 14 bases separated the two germline ends. The CDR3 is 15 residues long. Germline assignment: CDR1 SGHRS and CDR2 YFSETQ. The CDR3 bases are TGCGCCAGCAGCCGAATAGGGTGGGGGAACACTGAAGCTTTCTTT. Encoded protein: CASSRIGWGNTEAFF.

V usage is TRBV4-1 and J usage is TRBJ2-5; 7 bases are a match to TRBD2. The CDR3 runs to 16 residues. Trimming took 1 base from V and 3 from J; bases not matched to a gene: 8. CDR1 is MGHRA and CDR2 is YSYEKL in the germline V gene. The CDR3 is CASSQVGAGVKETQYF. DNA of the CDR3: TGCGCCAGCAGCCAAGTAGGGGCGGGGGTAAAAGAGACCCAGTACTTC.

This clone was counted only a few times. Other DNA sequences in the sample encode the same CDR3. The rearrangement joins TRBV30 to TRBJ2-3, with TRBD2 matching 10 bases. The CDR3 has 14 amino acids. The ends lost 0 bases at V and 3 bases at J; junction bases unmatched: 0. Germline assignment: CDR1 GTSNPN and CDR2 SVGIG (reference sequence). CDR3: CAWSVAGGTDTQYF. The CDR3, as DNA: TGTGCCTGGAGTGTAGCGGGGGGGACAGATACGCAGTATTTT.

The rearrangement joins TRBV28 to TRBJ2-3; tentative D call: TRBD2 (6 bases). Between the trimmed V and J ends, which lost 3 bases and 1 base, there was a span of 14 bases. Germline CDR1 and CDR2: MDHEN and SYDVKM. The CDR3 is 16 amino acids. CDR3 sequence: CASSFGGGEGTDTQYF. CDR3 DNA sequence: TGTGCCAGCAGTTTTGGGGGAGGTGAGGGCACAGATACGCAGTATTTT.

V and J are TRBV9 and TRBJ2-1; 7 bases map to TRBD2. Germline V gives CDR1 SGDLS, CDR2 YYNGEE. Trimming cost V 0 bases and J 5 bases; bases outside gene matches: 2. The CDR3 spans 14 residues. The CDR3 loop is CASSVDGGNNEQFF. The CDR3 DNA is TGTGCCAGCAGCGTAGACGGGGGGAACAATGAGCAGTTCTTC.

This clone was picked up a small number of times. The chain recombines TRBV18 with TRBJ1-4; 9 bases fit TRBD1. The V gene's germline CDR1 is KGHSH and CDR2 LQKENI. The junction had 5 bases not matched to a gene; V was cut back by 3 bases and J by 6 bases. The CDR3 runs 15 residues. CDR3 in DNA: TGTGCCAGCTCACCGAGGACAGGGGTTGATGAAAAACTGTTTTTT. Translated: CASSPRTGVDEKLFF.

The V and J genes are TRBV27 and TRBJ1-2; the D is unclear. Deletions cut 5 bases from V and 6 bases from J, with 13 bases between. The V gene's germline CDR1 is MNHEY and CDR2 SMNVEV (reference sequence). The CDR3 runs to 13 residues. CDR3 sequence: CASSPHSGNGYTF. Here the CDR3 DNA reads TGTGCCAGCAGTCCCCATTCGGGGAATGGCTACACCTTC.